The rows below give T cell receptor beta chains drawn from one sample of a study of resident and recirculating memory T cells in vitiligo. Only in-frame clones appear in the TCRdb table, and some are missing; sequencing was by immunoSEQ multiplex PCR. The table shows 40,000 to 50,000 clones, with around 90% occurring only once. The material sequenced was blood. These receptors came from a male donor with vitiligo. Each CDR3 is given with its conserved first and last residue. The D gene is left open where the match is weak. Rows may omit the clone size; those that give it use once, few, many or a size class.

15 | TRBJ1-6 | - | - | TRBV4-3 | TGCGCCAGCAGCCTGGGTCTAGGGGCTAATTCACCCCTCCACTTT | CASSLGLGANSPLHF
14 | TRBJ1-4 | - | - | TRBV5-1 | TGCGCCAGCCGTTTTATCCCAGAGGAGGAAAAACTGTTTTTT | CASRFIPEEEKLFF
15 | TRBJ1-2 | few | - | TRBV4-2 | TGTGCCAGCAGCCAAAGAACAGGGTCGGGCTATGGCTACACCTTC | CASSQRTGSGYGYTF
17 | TRBJ2-1 | - | TRBD2 | TRBV5-1 | TGCGCCAGCAGCCCGGCACGGACTAGCGGGAGCTACAATGAGCAGTTCTTC | CASSPARTSGSYNEQFF
14 | TRBJ1-1 | once | - | TRBV4-2 | TGTGCCAGCAGCCCAGGGGAAGCGGACACTGAAGCTTTCTTT | CASSPGEADTEAFF
16 | TRBJ2-5 | - | TRBD2 | TRBV14 | TGTGCCAGCATAGACGTGGGGAGAGCGGGGGGGGAGACCCAGTACTTC | CASIDVGRAGGETQYF
12 | TRBJ2-7 | - | TRBD2 | TRBV28 | TGTGCCAGCACCACGGGGGGCTACGAGCAGTACTTC | CASTTGGYEQYF
15 | TRBJ1-2 | - | - | TRBV19 | TGTGCCAGTAAACTGGGACAATCTTCTAACTATGGCTACACCTTC | CASKLGQSSNYGYTF
13 | TRBJ2-1 | - | TRBD2 | TRBV6-5 | TGTGCCAGCAGTTACAGGGAGGGCAATGAGCAGTTCTTC | CASSYREGNEQFF
15 | TRBJ1-1 | - | - | TRBV28 | TGTGCCAGCAGCCTTCCGCCGACAGGTGCCACTGAAGCTTTCTTT | CASSLPPTGATEAFF
14 | TRBJ1-4 | - | TRBD1 | TRBV2 | TGTGCCAGCAAAGGCCAGGGGGCATTTGAAAAACTGTTTTTT | CASKGQGAFEKLFF
14 | TRBJ1-6 | - | - | TRBV27 | TGTGCCAGCAGTCTGGACAGCCTGAATTCACCCCTCCACTTT | CASSLDSLNSPLHF
14 | TRBJ1-6 | - | TRBD1 | TRBV5-4 | TGTGCCAGCAGCTCGACAGGGGGTCGTTCACCCCTCCACTTT | CASSSTGGRSPLHF
12 | TRBJ1-6 | - | - | TRBV5-8 | TGTGCCAGCACCCTCCATAATTCACCCCTCCACTTT | CASTLHNSPLHF
13 | TRBJ2-4 | - | - | TRBV5-6 | TGTGCCAGCAGCTTGTTCGGGGAAAACATTCAGTACTTC | CASSLFGENIQYF
16 | TRBJ1-4 | - | - | TRBV7-2 | TGTGCCAGCAGCTCTCTAGGGTTAGGGGCTGGAGAAAAACTGTTTTTT | CASSSLGLGAGEKLFF
13 | TRBJ1-1 | - | - | TRBV19 | TGTGCCAGTAGTATTAGGGGGAACAATGAAGCTTTCTTT | CASSIRGNNEAFF
16 | TRBJ2-2 | - | - | TRBV5-4 | TGTGCCAGCAGCTCATATAAACAGGGAAACACCGGGGAGCTGTTTTTT | CASSSYKQGNTGELFF
15 | TRBJ2-1 | - | - | TRBV11-2 | TGTGCCAGCAGCTTAGGGCTAGCCTCCTACAATGAGCAGTTCTTC | CASSLGLASYNEQFF
13 | TRBJ2-5 | - | - | TRBV6-5 | TGTGCCAGCAGAACGGGGGTTCAAGAGACCCAGTACTTC | CASRTGVQETQYF
15 | TRBJ2-1 | - | - | TRBV28 | TGTGCCAGCAGTTTAAATAGGGGAGGCAATAATGAGCAGTTCTTC | CASSLNRGGNNEQFF
15 | TRBJ2-2 | - | TRBD1 | TRBV4-2 | TGTGCCAGCAGCCTCGGACAGGGGAACACCGGGGAGCTGTTTTTT | CASSLGQGNTGELFF
14 | TRBJ1-2 | - | TRBD1 | TRBV5-7 | TGTGCCAGCAGCTTGGAAGGGGGCGGCTATGGCTACACCTTC | CASSLEGGGYGYTF
16 | TRBJ2-2 | - | TRBD2 | TRBV7-9 | TGTGCCAGCAGCTTAGGACCCGGGGGGGCCACCGGGGAGCTGTTTTTT | CASSLGPGGATGELFF
21 | TRBJ2-1 | - | TRBD2 | TRBV4-3 | TGCGCCAGCAGCCCCCTGTGGGGGGCGACTAGCGGGGGGTCCCTCGGCAATGAGCAGTTCTTC | CASSPLWGATSGGSLGNEQFF
13 | TRBJ2-1 | once | - | TRBV6-4 | TGTGCCAGCAGTGGGGGGGAGACGCACGAGCAGTTCTTC | CASSGGETHEQFF
14 | TRBJ1-1 | - | - | TRBV7-3 | TGTGCCAGCAGTCTGACAGGTGGGGACACTGAAGCTTTCTTT | CASSLTGGDTEAFF
15 | TRBJ2-5 | - | TRBD2 | TRBV30 | TGTGCCTGGAGCGAGGGACTAGCGGAAGGAGAGACCCAGTACTTC | CAWSEGLAEGETQYF
16 | TRBJ2-7 | - | - | TRBV7-9 | TGTGCCAGCAGCTTAGTAGCTCCCAAGGGGTACTACGAGCAGTACTTC | CASSLVAPKGYYEQYF
13 | TRBJ1-6 | - | - | TRBV5-6 | TGTGCCAGCAGCCCCTCTACGAATTCACCCCTCCACTTT | CASSPSTNSPLHF
12 | TRBJ2-1 | - | TRBD2 | TRBV13 | TGTGCCAGCAGTTTAGCGGGTGGCGAGCAGTTCTTC | CASSLAGGEQFF